This TCR beta chain emerged from a study of cytomegalovirus exposure and HLA in healthy donors. Regarding this clone: Antigen unknown.

PCR was performed using 60 Vbeta and 13 Jbeta primers. TCRdb's table, derived via immunoSEQ multiplex PCR, lists solely in-frame clones and lacks some. The data show under 95,000 clones, around 80% seen once. Whole-study results and caveats: The study reported that TCR beta sequences accurately predicted HLA-A and HLA-B alleles in most subjects.

CDR3 length: 16 amino acids. V lost 0 bases to trimming and J lost 7 bases; unmatched junction nucleotides: 5. Germline V gene data show CDR1 as MGHRA and CDR2 as YSYEKL. The sequenced material came from PBMCs. The receptor's source is a male donor in good health and CMV-seronegative. The rearrangement links TRBV4-1 to TRBJ2-1, with 11 bases lining up with TRBD2. The CDR3: CASSQDRTSGYNEQFF. The CDR3 coding sequence is TGCGCCAGCAGCCAAGATAGGACTAGCGGGTATAATGAGCAGTTCTTC.